This passage covers 3 T cell receptor beta chains from one sample sequenced in a study of cytomegalovirus exposure and HLA in healthy donors. The PCR had 60 Vbeta and 13 Jbeta primers. Using immunoSEQ multiplex PCR, the repertoire was profiled, and TCRdb retains in-frame clones only, with some absent. The table includes 150,000 to 190,000 clones, roughly 75% detected once. The specimen was PBMCs. Source of these receptors: a man aged 18 to 29 in good health and CMV-seronegative.

The rearrangement uses TRBV28 and TRBJ2-7, with D possibly matching TRBD1 (6 bases). CDR3 length equals 14 residues. Germline V gene data show CDR1 as MDHEN and CDR2 as SYDVKM. V was clipped by 2 bases and J by 3 bases, with 11 bases between them. The CDR3 DNA is TGTGCCAGCAGTTTAACTGGGACACACTACGAGCAGTACTTC. Its translation: CASSLTGTHYEQYF.

V is TRBV10-1 and J is TRBJ2-1; 9 nucleotides align to TRBD2. CDR1 WNHNN and CDR2 SYGVQD come from the germline V gene (reference sequence). The CDR3 runs 15 residues. V shed 1 base and J 8 bases; nucleotides not matched to a gene: 6. The CDR3 sequence is CASSELGTSPHEQFF. The CDR3 DNA reads TGCGCCAGCAGTGAGTTGGGGACTAGCCCCCATGAGCAGTTCTTC.

The chain links TRBV4-1 to TRBJ2-1, with D unresolved. V shed 3 bases and J shed 7 bases, with 16 bases lying between them. CDR1 and CDR2 (germline): MGHRA, YSYEKL. This CDR3 spans 15 amino acids. The CDR3 DNA reads as TGCGCCAGCAGCCATCTCTTGAGGCGGTCGAATGAGCAGTTCTTC. This codes for CASSHLLRRSNEQFF.